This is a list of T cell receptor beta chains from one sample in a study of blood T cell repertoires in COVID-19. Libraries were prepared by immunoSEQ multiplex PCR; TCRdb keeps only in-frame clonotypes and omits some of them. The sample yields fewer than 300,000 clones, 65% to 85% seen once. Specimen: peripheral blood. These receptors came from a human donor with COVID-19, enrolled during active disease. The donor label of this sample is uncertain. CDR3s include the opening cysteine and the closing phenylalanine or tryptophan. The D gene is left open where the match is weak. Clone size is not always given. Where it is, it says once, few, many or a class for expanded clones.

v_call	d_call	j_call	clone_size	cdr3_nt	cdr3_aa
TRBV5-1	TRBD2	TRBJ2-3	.	TGCGCCAGCAGCTCGGGACTAGCGGGAGAAACAGATACGCAGTATTTT	CASSSGLAGETDTQYF
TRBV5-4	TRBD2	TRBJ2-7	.	TGTGCCAGCAGCCCCCGGACTAGCGGGAGAGTCGGGGGCTTTTACGAGCAGTACTTC	CASSPRTSGRVGGFYEQYF
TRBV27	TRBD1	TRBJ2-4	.	TGTGCCAGCAGTTTAGGCCCCGGGACAGCGGAAAACATTCAGTACTTC	CASSLGPGTAENIQYF
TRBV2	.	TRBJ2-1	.	TGTGCCAGCAGTGATCGGGGGTTTAATGAGCAGTTCTTC	CASSDRGFNEQFF
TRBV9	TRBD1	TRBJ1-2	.	TGTGCCAGCAGCAAAGACAGGGGCTATGGCTACACCTTC	CASSKDRGYGYTF
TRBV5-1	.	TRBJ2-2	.	TGCGCCAGCAATCCATCAGGTGACACCGGGGAGCTGTTTTTT	CASNPSGDTGELFF
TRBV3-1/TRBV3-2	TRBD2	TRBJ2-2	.	TGTGCCAGCAGGAATACGTACCGGGACTACGTAACCGGGGAGCTGTTTTTT	CASRNTYRDYVTGELFF
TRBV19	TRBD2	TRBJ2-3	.	TGTGCCAGTACAAGCGGGAGTGACTCAGATACGCAGTATTTT	CASTSGSDSDTQYF
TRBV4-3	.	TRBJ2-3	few	TGCGCCAGCAGCTGGGCCGACACAGATACGCAGTATTTT	CASSWADTDTQYF
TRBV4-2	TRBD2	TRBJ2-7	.	TGTGCCAGCAGCCCCCTGAGGACTAGCTCTGGGGAGCAGTACTTC	CASSPLRTSSGEQYF
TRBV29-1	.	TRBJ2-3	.	TGCAGCGTCAAATCCACAGATACGCAGTATTTT	CSVKSTDTQYF
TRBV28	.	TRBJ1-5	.	TGTGCCAGCAGTCCTACAGCCCGGCGTCAGCCCCAGCATTTT	CASSPTARRQPQHF
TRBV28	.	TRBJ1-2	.	TGTGCCAGCAGTCCTTATGGACGAGGGTACTATGGCTACACCTTC	CASSPYGRGYYGYTF
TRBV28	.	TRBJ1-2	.	TGTGCCAGCAGTTTGGGAGACAGGCCGGCCTTAGGGTATGGCTACACCTTC	CASSLGDRPALGYGYTF
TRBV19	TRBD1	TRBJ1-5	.	TGTGCCAGTAGTATGGGTGGACAGGGAATGCCCCAGCATTTT	CASSMGGQGMPQHF
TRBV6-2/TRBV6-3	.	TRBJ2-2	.	TGTGCCAGCAGTTACTCGAGACGGAGCGGGGAGCTGTTTTTT	CASSYSRRSGELFF
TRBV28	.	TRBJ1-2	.	TGTGCCAGCCTGAGCGGGGTCGCTGGCTACACCTTC	CASLSGVAGYTF
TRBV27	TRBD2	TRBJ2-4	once	TGTGCCAGCCGAGGGGCTAGCGGGGCCAAAAACATTCAGTACTTC	CASRGASGAKNIQYF
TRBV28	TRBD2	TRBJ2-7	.	TGTGCCAGCAGTTCGGCCGGGACTAGCTTCTACGAGCAGTACTTC	CASSSAGTSFYEQYF
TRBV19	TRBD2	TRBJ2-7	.	TGTGCCAGTAGTACACTAGCGGTCGGCGAGCAGTACTTC	CASSTLAVGEQYF
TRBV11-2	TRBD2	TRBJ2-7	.	TGTGCCAGCAGCTTAGCGGGACTAGCGGGTTCCTACGAGCAGTACTTC	CASSLAGLAGSYEQYF
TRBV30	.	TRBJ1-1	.	TGTGCCTGGGCCAGGCCTCTCAGAAACACTGAAGCTTTCTTT	CAWARPLRNTEAFF
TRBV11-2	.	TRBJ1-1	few	TGTGCCAGCAGCTTATCATCGGGACTGGTAGGAGCTTTCTTT	CASSLSSGLVGAFF
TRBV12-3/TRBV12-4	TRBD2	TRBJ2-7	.	TGTGCCAGCAGCGTTAGCGGGATCCCCGAGCAGTACTTC	CASSVSGIPEQYF
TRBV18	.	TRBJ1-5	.	TGTGCCAGCTCACCAAACGGAGACAGTCAGCCCCAGCATTTT	CASSPNGDSQPQHF
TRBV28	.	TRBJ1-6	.	TGTGCCAGCAGCCTGGCACAGTCCTATAATTCACCCCTCCACTTT	CASSLAQSYNSPLHF
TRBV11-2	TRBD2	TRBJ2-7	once	TGTGCCAGCAGCCGGACTAGAGCCTACGAGCAGTACTTC	CASSRTRAYEQYF
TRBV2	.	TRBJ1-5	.	TGTGCCAGCAGTGAATTTGTGGCAGTGAATCAGCCCCAGCATTTT	CASSEFVAVNQPQHF
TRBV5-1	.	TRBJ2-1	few	TGCGCCAGCAGCCTCCTTCATGAGCAGTTCTTC	CASSLLHEQFF
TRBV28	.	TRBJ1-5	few	TGTGCCAGCATTGCGGGGGCATATCAGCCCCAGCATTTT	CASIAGAYQPQHF
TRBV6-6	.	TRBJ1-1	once	TGTGCCAGCAGTTACCCAGGAGGCACTGAAGCTTTCTTT	CASSYPGGTEAFF
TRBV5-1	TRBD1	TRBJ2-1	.	TGCGCCAGCAGCCTGGGACAGGGGTGGGATGAGCAGTTCTTC	CASSLGQGWDEQFF
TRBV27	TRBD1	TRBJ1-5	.	TGTGCCAGCAGTTCCTATCGGGGGACAGGCCCAGGGCCCCAGCATTTT	CASSSYRGTGPGPQHF
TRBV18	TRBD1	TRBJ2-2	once	TGTGCCAGCTCACTGGACAGGGTTCAATTCGGGAACACCGGGGAGCTGTTTTTT	CASSLDRVQFGNTGELFF
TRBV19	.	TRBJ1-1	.	TGTGCCAGTAGTATGAAGGGGGACACTGAAGCTTTCTTT	CASSMKGDTEAFF
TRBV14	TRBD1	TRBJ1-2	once	TGTGCCAGCAGCTCAACAGGGGGCCCTAACTATGGCTACACCTTC	CASSSTGGPNYGYTF
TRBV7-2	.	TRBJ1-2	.	TGTGCCAGCAGCTTAGAAGCGATCGCTTACTATGGCTACACCTTC	CASSLEAIAYYGYTF
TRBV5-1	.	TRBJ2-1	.	TGCGCCAGCACCCGAGCTGGTGGTGGAGGATGGAATGAGCAGTTCTTC	CASTRAGGGGWNEQFF
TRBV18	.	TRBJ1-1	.	TGTGCCAGCTCACCGAATCACAGGGATGGGACTGAAGCTTTCTTT	CASSPNHRDGTEAFF
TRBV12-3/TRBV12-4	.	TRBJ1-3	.	TGTGCCAGTTCGAAAGAGGGAAACACCATATATTTT	CASSKEGNTIYF
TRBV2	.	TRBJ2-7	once	TGTGCCAGCAGACAGGGTGAGAATACGGACGAGCAGTACTTC	CASRQGENTDEQYF